The entry that follows covers one TCR beta chain sequence. Its cognate antigen is unknown. The authors drew around 11 milliliters of peripheral blood from each donor. V gave up 4 bases and J gave up 0 bases, with 15 bases separating them. Germline V gene sequence: CDR1 SQVTM, CDR2 ANQGSEA. This CDR3 is built from 15 residues. The record originates from a study of blood T cells in healthy people across ages. On the study more broadly: About one barcoded TCR beta cDNA was captured per two T cells.

Alongside a J-beta primer mix, a sample-barcoded 5' primer served in a second PCR lasting about 6 to 11 cycles. TCRdb recomputed calls from the 5' RACE reads with MiXCR, one row per CDR3 protein. The table lists roughly 500,000 distinct CDR3 sequences, roughly 28% of them singletons. Broader study findings: CMV status of donors was not determined, possibly confounding expanded clonotype changes.

The origin of this receptor is a woman between 65 and 79 years old in good health. This sequence joins TRBV29-1 and TRBJ1-2, with a tentative D call TRBD1 (5 bases). Sequenced input: blood. The CDR3 DNA reads as TGCAGCGTTGCTAGTGGAGGGGCCGCTAACTATGGCTACACCTTC. This encodes CSVASGGAANYGYTF.